This T cell receptor beta chain is drawn from a study of T-cell reconstitution after alpha-beta-depleted transplantation in children. Details on this clonotype: The antigen is not known.

Unique molecular identifiers tagged the TCRbeta library. TCRdb re-derived calls from the PCR reads in MiXCR, one entry per CDR3 protein. The sample consists of approximately 650,000 distinct CDR3 sequences, roughly 14% of them appearing once. Regarding the study as a whole: By one year post-transplant, T-cell counts and diversity largely arose from T cells that were newly produced.

This CDR3 is built from 15 residues. J gave up 7 bases and V 1 base, and 4 bases lay outside the gene matches. This rearrangement joins TRBV12-3 or TRBV12-4 to TRBJ2-1; 10 bases map to TRBD2. The sequences come from PBMCs, collected before TCRalphabeta/CD19-depleted stem cell transplant. The origin of this receptor is a girl aged 2-10 years with congenital amegakaryocytic thrombocytopenia, due to receive a stem cell transplant. The CDR3 here is CASSLGPSGSNEQFF. CDR3 DNA: TGTGCCAGCAGTTTAGGTCCTAGCGGGAGTAATGAGCAGTTCTTC.